The 18 T cell receptor beta chains in this list originate from one sample, sequenced in a study of response to subunit inactivated influenza vaccine. TCRdb recomputed calls from the RT-PCR reads with MiXCR, one row per CDR3 protein. This repertoire shows about 520,000 distinct CDR3 sequences, approximately 7.2% found once; its top ten account for under 15%. The sample was PBMCs from blood, taken about 23 months after vaccination. The receptors here all came from a man aged 50 to 75 who received an inactivated influenza vaccine.

This clonotype has more than one count but fewer than ten. The V call is TRBV5-5, the J call TRBJ2-3, with D unclear. This CDR3 comprises 15 residues. Trimming removed 1 base from V and 1 base from J, with 10 bases in between. Germline CDR1 SGHKS, CDR2 YYEKEE (reference sequence). The CDR3 here is CASSLSGLRTDTQYF. DNA for the CDR3: TGTGCCAGCAGCTTGTCAGGCCTACGCACAGATACGCAGTATTTT.

This clonotype has a handful of counts. V gene TRBV21-1 combines with J gene TRBJ1-5; the DNA was not used to check the table's D call, TRBD1. TRBV21-1 is given as a pseudogene. The CDR3 consists of 16 residues. This chain's CDR3 is CASSKEGQGFTQPQHF. In DNA form, the CDR3 reads TGTGCCAGCAGCAAAGAGGGACAGGGGTTTACTCAGCCCCAGCATTTT.

This clonotype was found a few times. The V and J genes are TRBV7-2 and TRBJ2-1; 7 nucleotides match TRBD2. The V segment lost 5 bases and the J segment 2 bases; nucleotides outside the gene matches: 9. Germline V lookup: CDR1 SGHTA, CDR2 FQGNSA. The CDR3 covers 16 residues. CDR3 in amino acids: CASSPLGGITYNEQFF. The CDR3 DNA sequence: TGTGCCAGCAGCCCCCTCGGGGGGATCACCTACAATGAGCAGTTCTTC. The full variable domain, in which reference TRBV7-2 and TRBJ2-1 provide the parts outside the CDR3, is GAGVSQSPSNKVTEKGKDVELRCDPISGHTALYWYRQSLGQGLEFLIYFQGNSAPDKSGLPSDRFSAERTGGSVSTLTIQRTQQEDSAVYLCASSPLGGITYNEQFFGPGTRLTVL.

This clonotype was detected a few times. DNA of the CDR3: TGTGCCAGCAGCTACCCCCGGGACTCCGGGGATACGCAGTATTTT. Its translation is CASSYPRDSGDTQYF. The chain carries TRBV5-5 and TRBJ2-3; tentatively, D is TRBD2 (6 bases). Trimming took off 3 bases at V and 6 bases at J, with 17 bases between the two ends. In germline, CDR1 is SGHKS, CDR2 YYEKEE (reference sequence). The CDR3 is 15 amino acids. The whole variable domain, remainder taken from reference TRBV5-5 and TRBJ2-3, is DAGVTQSPTHLIKTRGQQVTLRCSPISGHKSVSWYQQVLGQGPQFIFQYYEKEERGRGNFPDRFSARQFPNYSSELNVNALLLGDSALYLCASSYPRDSGDTQYFGPGTRLTVL.

There are many counts of this clonotype. V gene TRBV25-1 combines with J gene TRBJ1-1; possibly TRBD1 for D (5 bases). V lost 1 base and J 10 bases, leaving 10 bases between the germline ends. Germline loops: CDR1 MGHDK, CDR2 SYGVNS. The length of the CDR3 is 12 residues. The CDR3 coding sequence is TGTGCCAGCAGTGAATTTGGGGGAGGAGCTTTCTTT. This sequence encodes CASSEFGGGAFF.

This clonotype was seen a handful of times. V is TRBV15 and J is TRBJ2-7, with D uncertain. The V gene lost 3 bases and the J gene lost 6 bases, with 12 bases spanning the gap. The CDR3 loop spans 13 amino acids. CDR1 is LNHNV, CDR2 YYDKDF, per germline (reference sequence). The CDR3: CATSSWNQAEQYF. The CDR3 DNA is TGTGCCACCAGCAGCTGGAATCAGGCCGAGCAGTACTTC.

In its sample, this clonotype was seen a few times. The V call is TRBV4-2, the J call TRBJ2-1; TRBD2 aligns across 7 bases. Germline values: CDR1 LGHNA, CDR2 YNFKEQ. V trimming: 1 base; J trimming: 2 bases; junction bases outside the gene matches: 5. The CDR3 consists of 16 residues. The CDR3 is CASSQGAGRTYNEQFF. DNA of the CDR3: TGTGCCAGCAGCCAAGGGGCCGGGAGGACCTACAATGAGCAGTTCTTC.

This clonotype was detected only a few times. Here the CDR3 DNA reads TGCAGTGCCCATAGGGGGTCAGGCACCGGGGAGCTGTTTTTT. As protein: CSAHRGSGTGELFF. The J gene is TRBJ2-2, the V gene TRBV20-1, with a tentative D call TRBD1 (6 bases). Trimming removed 6 bases from V and 4 bases from J, with 15 bases in between. Germline CDR1 reads DFQATT; CDR2 reads SNEGSKA (reference sequence). This CDR3 contains 14 residues.

This clonotype was seen a handful of times. The chain employs TRBV29-1 and TRBJ1-2; 9 bases agree with TRBD1. The V and J ends lost 4 bases and 4 bases, in that order; junction bases with no gene match: 4. CDR3 length equals 13 residues. Germline CDR1 and CDR2: SQVTM and ANQGSEA. CDR3 nucleotide sequence: TGCAGCGTTGGACAGGGGGAGGGCTATGGCTACACCTTC. Its protein product is CSVGQGEGYGYTF.

For the CDR3, the DNA is TGTGCCAGCAGCTTAAATGACCCCTACGAGCAGTACTTC. It translates to CASSLNDPYEQYF. The chain carries TRBV7-9 and TRBJ2-7; the D is unclear. Germline V gives CDR1 SEHNR, CDR2 FQNEAQ (reference sequence). V was pared by 2 bases and J by 2 bases, with 7 bases between. The CDR3 extends over 13 amino acids.

This clonotype was seen only a few times. Here the CDR3 DNA reads TGTGCCAGCAGCCCGAGCCCGGGGGGAGCAGGAGATACGCAGTATTTT. It encodes CASSPSPGGAGDTQYF. The chain links TRBV7-9 to TRBJ2-3; TRBD2 matches at 7 bases. Germline V lookup: CDR1 SEHNR, CDR2 FQNEAQ (reference sequence). The junction had 13 bases not matched to a gene; V was cut back by 5 bases and J by 5 bases. This CDR3 is 16 amino acids long.

The rearrangement joins TRBV4-2 to TRBJ2-2; 10 positions match TRBD2. V gave up 1 base and J gave up 5 bases; unmatched junction bases: 1. Germline V gene sequence: CDR1 LGHNA, CDR2 YNFKEQ. The CDR3 sequence is 15 residues long. The CDR3 DNA reads TGTGCCAGCAGCCAAGTGACTAGCGGGACCGGGGAGCTGTTTTTT. Its translation: CASSQVTSGTGELFF.

The chain employs TRBV6-5 and TRBJ2-5, with D possibly being TRBD1 (6 bases). The CDR3 consists of 16 residues. V dropped 0 bases and J dropped 5 bases, with 16 bases sitting between them. Germline V gene data show CDR1 as MNHEY and CDR2 as SVGAGI. The CDR3 DNA reads as TGTGCCAGCAGTTACTCGGGGACAATCCATCCGGAGACCCAGTACTTC. Amino acids: CASSYSGTIHPETQYF.

This clonotype appeared many times. The rearrangement links TRBV4-1 to TRBJ1-2; D ambiguous. V was cut by 0 bases and J by 4 bases, with 6 bases left in between. This CDR3 region has 13 residues. The germline V gene encodes CDR1 MGHRA and CDR2 YSYEKL. CDR3 in amino acids: CASSQDLGYGYTF. The CDR3 DNA reads TGCGCCAGCAGCCAAGATCTTGGCTATGGCTACACCTTC.

This clonotype was seen only a few times. V usage is TRBV5-1 and J usage is TRBJ1-5; 9 bases match TRBD1. This CDR3 is built from 15 residues. V was pared by 5 bases and J by 0 bases, with 3 bases of the junction left unmatched. Germline values: CDR1 SGHRS, CDR2 YFSETQ. The CDR3 loop reads CASRQGANSNQPQHF. For the CDR3, the DNA is TGCGCCAGCAGACAGGGGGCTAATAGCAATCAGCCCCAGCATTTT.

The chain carries TRBV29-1 and TRBJ1-1; 9 nucleotides match TRBD1. CDR1 and CDR2 (germline): SQVTM, ANQGSEA. The length of the CDR3 is 15 residues. V shed 7 bases and J 0 bases; nucleotides not matched to a gene: 9. The CDR3 reads CSGTGTGNMNTEAFF. In DNA form, the CDR3 reads TGCAGCGGGACCGGGACAGGGAACATGAACACTGAAGCTTTCTTT.

For the CDR3, the DNA is TGTGCCAGCAGCTTGGACGAGCAGTTCTTC. Encoded protein: CASSLDEQFF. V is TRBV7-9 and J is TRBJ2-1, with D uncertain. Germline CDR1 is SEHNR and CDR2 is FQNEAQ (reference sequence). CDR3 length equals 10 residues. The V and J ends lost 3 bases and 10 bases respectively, with 4 bases between them.

This clonotype has only a few counts. The chain is built from TRBV23-1 and TRBJ1-5; tentatively, D is TRBD1 (5 bases). TRBV23-1 is classed as an ORF, of uncertain function. V lost 5 bases and J lost 0, with 17 bases in between. The CDR3 totals 17 residues. DNA of the CDR3: TGCGCCAGCAGTTCCACCGGGACCGAGGCTAGCAATCAGCCCCAGCATTTT. Encoded protein: CASSSTGTEASNQPQHF.